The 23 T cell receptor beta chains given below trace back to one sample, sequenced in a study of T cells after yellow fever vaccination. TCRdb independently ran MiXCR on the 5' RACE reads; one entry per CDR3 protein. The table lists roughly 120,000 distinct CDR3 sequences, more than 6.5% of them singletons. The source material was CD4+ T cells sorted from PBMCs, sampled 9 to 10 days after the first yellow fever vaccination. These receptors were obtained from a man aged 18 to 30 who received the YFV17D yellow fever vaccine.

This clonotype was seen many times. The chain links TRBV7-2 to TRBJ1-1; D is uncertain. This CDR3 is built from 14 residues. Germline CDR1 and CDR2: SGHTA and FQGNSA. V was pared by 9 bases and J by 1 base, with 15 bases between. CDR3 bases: TGTGCCAGTAGGTTGCACTTACCGAACACTGAAGCTTTCTTT. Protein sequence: CASRLHLPNTEAFF.

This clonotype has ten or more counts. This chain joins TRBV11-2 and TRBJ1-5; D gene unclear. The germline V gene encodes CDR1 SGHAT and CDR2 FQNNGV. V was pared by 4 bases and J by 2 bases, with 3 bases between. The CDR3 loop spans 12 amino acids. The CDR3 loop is CASSSGNQPQHF. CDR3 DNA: TGTGCCAGCAGCTCTGGCAATCAGCCCCAGCATTTT.

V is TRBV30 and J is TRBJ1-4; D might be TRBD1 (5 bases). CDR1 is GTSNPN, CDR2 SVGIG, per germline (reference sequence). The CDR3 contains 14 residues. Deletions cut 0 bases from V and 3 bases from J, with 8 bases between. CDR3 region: CAWSVWGANEKLFF. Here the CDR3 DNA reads TGTGCCTGGAGTGTCTGGGGGGCTAATGAAAAACTGTTTTTT.

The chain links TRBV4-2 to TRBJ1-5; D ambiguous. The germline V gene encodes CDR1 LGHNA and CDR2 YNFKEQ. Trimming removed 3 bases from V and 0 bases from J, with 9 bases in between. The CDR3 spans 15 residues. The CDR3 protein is CASSQTFNSNQPQHF. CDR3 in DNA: TGTGCCAGCAGCCAGACCTTTAATAGCAATCAGCCCCAGCATTTT.

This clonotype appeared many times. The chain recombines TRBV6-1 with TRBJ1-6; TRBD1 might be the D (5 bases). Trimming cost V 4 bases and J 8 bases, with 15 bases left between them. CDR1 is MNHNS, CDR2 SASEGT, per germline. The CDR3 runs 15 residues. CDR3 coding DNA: TGTGCCAGCAGTGCTTTGCGGGGGGGAGATTCACCCCTCCACTTT. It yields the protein CASSALRGGDSPLHF.

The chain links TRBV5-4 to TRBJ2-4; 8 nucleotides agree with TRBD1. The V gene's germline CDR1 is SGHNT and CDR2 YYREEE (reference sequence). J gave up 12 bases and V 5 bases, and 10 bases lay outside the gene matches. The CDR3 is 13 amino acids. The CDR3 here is CASSQGQGAPQYF. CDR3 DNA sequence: TGTGCCAGCAGTCAAGGACAGGGAGCTCCTCAGTACTTC. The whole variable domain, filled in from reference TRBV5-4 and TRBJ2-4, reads ETGVTQSPTHLIKTRGQQVTLRCSSQSGHNTVSWYQQALGQGPQFIFQYYREEENGRGNFPPRFSGLQFPNYSSELNVNALELDDSALYLCASSQGQGAPQYFGAGTRLSVL.

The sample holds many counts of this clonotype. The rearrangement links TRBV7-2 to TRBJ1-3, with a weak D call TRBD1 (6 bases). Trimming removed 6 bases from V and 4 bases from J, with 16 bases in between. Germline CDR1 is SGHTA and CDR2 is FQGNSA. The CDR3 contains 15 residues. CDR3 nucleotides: TGTGCCAGCAGGCCATCTACAGGGCACGGAAACACCATATATTTT. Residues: CASRPSTGHGNTIYF.

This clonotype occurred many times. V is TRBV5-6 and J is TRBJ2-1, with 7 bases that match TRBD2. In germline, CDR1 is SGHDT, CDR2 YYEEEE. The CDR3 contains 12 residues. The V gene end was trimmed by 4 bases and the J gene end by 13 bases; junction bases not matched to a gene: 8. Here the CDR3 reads CASSLNRDYQFF. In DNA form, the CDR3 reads TGTGCCAGCAGCCTCAACCGGGACTACCAGTTCTTC.

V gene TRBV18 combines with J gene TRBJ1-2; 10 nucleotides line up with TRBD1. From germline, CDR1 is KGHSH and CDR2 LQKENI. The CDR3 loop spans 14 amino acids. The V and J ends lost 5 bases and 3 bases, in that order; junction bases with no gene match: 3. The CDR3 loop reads CASSAGQGDYGYTF. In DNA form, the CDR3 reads TGTGCCAGCTCAGCCGGACAGGGGGACTATGGCTACACCTTC.

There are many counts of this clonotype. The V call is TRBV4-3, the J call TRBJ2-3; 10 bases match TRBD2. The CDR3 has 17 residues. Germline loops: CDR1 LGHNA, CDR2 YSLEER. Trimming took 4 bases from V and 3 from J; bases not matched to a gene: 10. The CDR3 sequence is CASSLEGLAGDTDTQYF. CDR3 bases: TGCGCCAGCAGCCTAGAAGGGCTAGCGGGGGATACAGATACGCAGTATTTT.

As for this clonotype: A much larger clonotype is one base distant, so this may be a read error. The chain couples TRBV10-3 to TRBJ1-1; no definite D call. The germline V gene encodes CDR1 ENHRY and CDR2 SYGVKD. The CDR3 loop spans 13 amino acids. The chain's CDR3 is CAIAAALNTAAFF. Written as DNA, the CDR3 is TGTGCCATCGCCGCAGCCTTGAACACTGCAGCTTTCTTT.

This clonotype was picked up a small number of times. CDR3 bases: TGTGCCAGCAGTCCCAGGGGGGAGTCACCCCTCCACTTT. This translates into CASSPRGESPLHF. The chain carries TRBV12-3 or TRBV12-4 and TRBJ1-6; 7 bases fit TRBD1. CDR3 length: 13 residues. The J segment lost 10 bases and the V segment lost 5 bases, leaving 5 bases of the junction unmatched.

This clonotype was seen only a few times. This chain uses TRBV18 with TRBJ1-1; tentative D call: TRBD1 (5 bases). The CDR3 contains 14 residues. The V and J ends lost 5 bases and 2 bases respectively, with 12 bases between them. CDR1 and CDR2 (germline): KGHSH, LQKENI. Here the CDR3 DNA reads TGTGCCAGCTCAGCGGTGGGGGATAACACTGAAGCTTTCTTT. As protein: CASSAVGDNTEAFF.

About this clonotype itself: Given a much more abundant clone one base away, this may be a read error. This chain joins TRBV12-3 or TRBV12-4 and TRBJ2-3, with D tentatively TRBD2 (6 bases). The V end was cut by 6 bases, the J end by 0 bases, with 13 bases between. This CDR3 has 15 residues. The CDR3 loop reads CASRDDRGSTDTQYF. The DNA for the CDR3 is TGTGCCAGCAGGGATGATCGGGGGAGCACAGATACGCAGTATTTT.

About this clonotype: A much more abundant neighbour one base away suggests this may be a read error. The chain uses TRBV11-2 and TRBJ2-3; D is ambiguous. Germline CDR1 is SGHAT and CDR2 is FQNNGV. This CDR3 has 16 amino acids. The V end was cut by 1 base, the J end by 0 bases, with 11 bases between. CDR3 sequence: CASSLVAELSTDTQYF. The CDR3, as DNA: TGTGCCAGCAGCTTAGTCGCGGAACTAAGCACAGATACGCAGTATTTT.

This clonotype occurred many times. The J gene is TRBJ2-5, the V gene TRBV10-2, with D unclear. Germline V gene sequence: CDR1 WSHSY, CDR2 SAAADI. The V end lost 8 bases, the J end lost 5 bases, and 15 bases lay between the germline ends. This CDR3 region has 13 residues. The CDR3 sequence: CASSVSGRETQYF. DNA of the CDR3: TGCGCCAGCTCGGTTTCAGGCCGGGAGACCCAGTACTTC.

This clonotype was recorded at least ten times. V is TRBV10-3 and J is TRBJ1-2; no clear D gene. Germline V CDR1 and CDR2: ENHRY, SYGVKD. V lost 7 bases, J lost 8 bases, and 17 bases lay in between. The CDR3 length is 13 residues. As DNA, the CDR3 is TGTGCCATCAAGGAGTCGGGTCGGCGCGGCTACACCTTC. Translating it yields CAIKESGRRGYTF.

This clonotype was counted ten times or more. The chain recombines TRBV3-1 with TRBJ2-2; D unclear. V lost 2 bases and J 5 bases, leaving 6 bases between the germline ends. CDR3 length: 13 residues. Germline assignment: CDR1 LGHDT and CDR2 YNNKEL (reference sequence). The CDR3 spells CASSQHTTGELFF. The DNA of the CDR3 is TGTGCCAGCAGCCAACATACAACCGGGGAGCTGTTTTTT.

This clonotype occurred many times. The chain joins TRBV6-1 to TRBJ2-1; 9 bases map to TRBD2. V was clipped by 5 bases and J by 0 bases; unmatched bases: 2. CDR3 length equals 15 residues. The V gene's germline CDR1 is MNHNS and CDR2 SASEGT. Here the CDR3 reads CASSLSGGSYNEQFF. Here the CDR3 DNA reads TGTGCCAGCAGTCTTAGCGGGGGCTCCTACAATGAGCAGTTCTTC.

The CDR3 bases are TGCGCCAGCAGCTTGTGGGCGGCAGGGGGTGAAGCTTTCTTT. This translates into CASSLWAAGGEAFF. This chain connects TRBV5-1 to TRBJ1-1; 7 bases agree with TRBD1. Trimming took 1 base from V and 7 from J; bases not matched to a gene: 7. The CDR3 extends over 14 amino acids. Germline V gene data show CDR1 as SGHRS and CDR2 as YFSETQ.

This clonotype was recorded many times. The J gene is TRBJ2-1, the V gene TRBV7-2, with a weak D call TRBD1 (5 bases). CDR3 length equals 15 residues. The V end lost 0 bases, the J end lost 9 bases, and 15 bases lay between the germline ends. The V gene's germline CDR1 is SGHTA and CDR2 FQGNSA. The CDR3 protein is CASSLAGRRFGEQFF. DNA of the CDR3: TGTGCCAGCAGCTTAGCGGGGCGTCGTTTCGGTGAGCAGTTCTTC.

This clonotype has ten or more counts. This CDR3 reads CASSTTPGPAAFF. CDR3 nucleotide sequence: TGTGCCAGCAGCACCACACCGGGCCCCGCGGCTTTCTTT. This chain connects TRBV7-2 to TRBJ1-1; the D is unclear. CDR1 SGHTA and CDR2 FQGNSA come from the germline V gene. CDR3 size: 13 residues. The V gene lost 5 bases and the J gene lost 11 bases, with 18 bases spanning the gap. Complete variable domain (other parts from reference TRBV7-2 and TRBJ1-1): GAGVSQSPSNKVTEKGKDVELRCDPISGHTALYWYRQSLGQGLEFLIYFQGNSAPDKSGLPSDRFSAERTGGSVSTLTIQRTQQEDSAVYLCASSTTPGPAAFFGQGTRLTVV.

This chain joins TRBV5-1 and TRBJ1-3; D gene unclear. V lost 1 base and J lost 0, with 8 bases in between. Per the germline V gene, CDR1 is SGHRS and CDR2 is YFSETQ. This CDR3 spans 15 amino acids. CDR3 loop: CASSLRAGSGNTIYF. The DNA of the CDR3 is TGCGCCAGCAGCTTGCGAGCCGGCTCTGGAAACACCATATATTTT. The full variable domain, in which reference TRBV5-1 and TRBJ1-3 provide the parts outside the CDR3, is KAGVTQTPRYLIKTRGQQVTLSCSPISGHRSVSWYQQTPGQGLQFLFEYFSETQRNKGNFPGRFSGRQFSNSRSEMNVSTLELGDSALYLCASSLRAGSGNTIYFGEGSWLTVV.